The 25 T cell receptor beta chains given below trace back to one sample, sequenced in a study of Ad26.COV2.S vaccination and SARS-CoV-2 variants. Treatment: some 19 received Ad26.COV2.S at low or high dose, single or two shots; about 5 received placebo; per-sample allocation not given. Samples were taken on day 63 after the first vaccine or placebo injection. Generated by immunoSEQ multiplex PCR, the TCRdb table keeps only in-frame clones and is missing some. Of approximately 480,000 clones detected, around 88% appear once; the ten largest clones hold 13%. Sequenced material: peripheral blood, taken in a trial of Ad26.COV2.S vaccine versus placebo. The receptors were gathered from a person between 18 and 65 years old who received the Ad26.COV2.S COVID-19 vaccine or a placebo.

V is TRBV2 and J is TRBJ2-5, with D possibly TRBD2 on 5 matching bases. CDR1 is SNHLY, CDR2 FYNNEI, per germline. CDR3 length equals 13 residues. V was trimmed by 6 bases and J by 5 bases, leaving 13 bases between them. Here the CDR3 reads CASSGDLVETQYF. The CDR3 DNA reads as TGTGCCAGCAGCGGGGATCTGGTGGAGACCCAGTACTTC.

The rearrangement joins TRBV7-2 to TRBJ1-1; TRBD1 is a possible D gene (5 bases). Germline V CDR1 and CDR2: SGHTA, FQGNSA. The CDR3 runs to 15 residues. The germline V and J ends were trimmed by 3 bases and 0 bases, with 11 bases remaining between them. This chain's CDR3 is CASSLSGALNTEAFF. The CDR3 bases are TGTGCCAGCAGCTTGTCCGGGGCTTTGAACACTGAAGCTTTCTTT.

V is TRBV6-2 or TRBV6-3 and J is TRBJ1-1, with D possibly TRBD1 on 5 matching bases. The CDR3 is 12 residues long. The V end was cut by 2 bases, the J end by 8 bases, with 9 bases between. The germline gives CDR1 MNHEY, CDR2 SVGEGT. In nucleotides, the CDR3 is TGTGCCAGCAGTTACGGGGGTAGGGAAGCTTTCTTT. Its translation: CASSYGGREAFF.

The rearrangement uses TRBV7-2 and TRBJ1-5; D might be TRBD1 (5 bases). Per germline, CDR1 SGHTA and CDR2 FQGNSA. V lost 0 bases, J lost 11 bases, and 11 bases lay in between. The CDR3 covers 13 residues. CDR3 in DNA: TGTGCCAGCAGCTTAGCGCGGGGCCGGGCCCAGCATTTT. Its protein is CASSLARGRAQHF.

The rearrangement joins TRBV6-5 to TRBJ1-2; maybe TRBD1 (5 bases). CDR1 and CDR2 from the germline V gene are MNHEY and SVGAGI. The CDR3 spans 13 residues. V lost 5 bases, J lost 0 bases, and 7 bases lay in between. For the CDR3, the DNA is TGTGCCAGCAGTCAGGGCTCTAACTATGGCTACACCTTC. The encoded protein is CASSQGSNYGYTF.

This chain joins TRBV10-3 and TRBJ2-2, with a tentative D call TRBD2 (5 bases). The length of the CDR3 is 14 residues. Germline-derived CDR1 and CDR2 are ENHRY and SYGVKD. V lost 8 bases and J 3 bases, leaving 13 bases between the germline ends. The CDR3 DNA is TGTGCCATCGGAGGTGCTAGGGACACCGGGGAGCTGTTTTTT. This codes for CAIGGARDTGELFF.

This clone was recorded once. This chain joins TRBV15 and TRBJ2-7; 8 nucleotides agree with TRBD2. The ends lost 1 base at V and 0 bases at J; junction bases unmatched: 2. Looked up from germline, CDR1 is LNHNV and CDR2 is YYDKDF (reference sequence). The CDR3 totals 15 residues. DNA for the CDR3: TGTGCCACCAGCAGAGCGGGGGGGAACTCCTACGAGCAGTACTTC. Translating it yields CATSRAGGNSYEQYF.

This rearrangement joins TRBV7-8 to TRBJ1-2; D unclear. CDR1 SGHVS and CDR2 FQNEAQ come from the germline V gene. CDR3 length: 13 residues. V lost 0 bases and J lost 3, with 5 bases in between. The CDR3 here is CASSLARDYGYTF. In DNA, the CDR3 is TGTGCCAGCAGCTTAGCGAGGGACTATGGCTACACCTTC. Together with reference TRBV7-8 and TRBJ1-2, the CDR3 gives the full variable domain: GAGVSQSPRYKVAKRGQDVALRCDPISGHVSLFWYQQALGQGPEFLTYFQNEAQLDKSGLPSDRFFAERPEGSVSTLKIQRTQQEDSAVYLCASSLARDYGYTFGSGTRLTVV.

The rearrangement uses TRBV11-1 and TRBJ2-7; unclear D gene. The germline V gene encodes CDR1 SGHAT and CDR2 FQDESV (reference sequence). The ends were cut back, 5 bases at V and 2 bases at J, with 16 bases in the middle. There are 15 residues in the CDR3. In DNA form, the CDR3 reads TGTGCCAGCAGCCGAATAGACTCCAGACCCTACGAGCAGTACTTC. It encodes CASSRIDSRPYEQYF.

CDR3 residues: CASSTGTRGYEQYF. The CDR3 nucleotides read TGTGCCAGCAGCACCGGGACTAGGGGCTACGAGCAGTACTTC. This chain connects TRBV6-5 to TRBJ2-7; 8 bases agree with TRBD2. The ends lost 6 bases at V and 3 bases at J; junction bases unmatched: 7. In germline, CDR1 is MNHEY, CDR2 SVGAGI. The CDR3 extends over 14 amino acids.

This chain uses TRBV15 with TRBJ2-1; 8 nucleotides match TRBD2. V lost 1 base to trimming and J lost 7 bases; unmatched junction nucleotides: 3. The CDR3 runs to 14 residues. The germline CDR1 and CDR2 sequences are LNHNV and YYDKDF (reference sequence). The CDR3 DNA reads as TGTGCCACCAGCAGAGCCGGGACTAGGAATGAGCAGTTCTTC. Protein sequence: CATSRAGTRNEQFF.

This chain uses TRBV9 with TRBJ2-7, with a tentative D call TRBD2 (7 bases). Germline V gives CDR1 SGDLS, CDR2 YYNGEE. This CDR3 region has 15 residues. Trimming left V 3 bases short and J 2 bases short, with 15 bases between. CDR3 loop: CASSAGGGSPYEQYF. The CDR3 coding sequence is TGTGCCAGCAGCGCGGGGGGCGGGAGTCCCTACGAGCAGTACTTC.

CDR3 in amino acids: CASSRDRGFSSYEQYF. The CDR3 nucleotides read TGTGCCAGCAGCCGGGACAGGGGGTTTAGCTCCTACGAGCAGTACTTC. V gene TRBV28 combines with J gene TRBJ2-7; 11 nucleotides align to TRBD1. This CDR3 has 16 amino acids. J was trimmed by 0 bases and V by 6 bases; bases with no gene match: 7. Germline V gene lookup returns CDR1 MDHEN and CDR2 SYDVKM.

The CDR3 DNA follows: TGTGCCAGCGAAGAAGGGGGGAGCTCCTACAATGAGCAGTTCTTC. Translating gives CASEEGGSSYNEQFF. The rearrangement joins TRBV28 to TRBJ2-1; either TRBD1 or TRBD2 may fit D (6 bases each). CDR3 size: 15 residues. V lost 8 bases and J 0 bases, leaving 14 bases between the germline ends. Germline CDR1 is MDHEN and CDR2 is SYDVKM.

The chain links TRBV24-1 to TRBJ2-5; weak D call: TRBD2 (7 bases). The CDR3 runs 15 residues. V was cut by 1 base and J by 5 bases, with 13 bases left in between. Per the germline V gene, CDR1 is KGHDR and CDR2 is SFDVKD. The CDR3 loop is CATSDLGGAGETQYF. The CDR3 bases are TGTGCCACCAGTGATTTAGGGGGGGCCGGTGAGACCCAGTACTTC.

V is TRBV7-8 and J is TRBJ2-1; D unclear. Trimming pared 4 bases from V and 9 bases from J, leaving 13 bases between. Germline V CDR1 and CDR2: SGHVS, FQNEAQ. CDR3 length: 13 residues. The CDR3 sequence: CASSSPFGPEQFF. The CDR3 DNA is TGTGCCAGCAGCTCCCCTTTTGGCCCTGAGCAGTTCTTC.

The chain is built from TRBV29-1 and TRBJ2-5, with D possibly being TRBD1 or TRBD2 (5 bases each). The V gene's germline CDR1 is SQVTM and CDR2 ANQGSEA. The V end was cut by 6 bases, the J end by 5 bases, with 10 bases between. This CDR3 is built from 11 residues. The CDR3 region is CSVRWGETQYF. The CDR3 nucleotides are TGCAGCGTAAGATGGGGGGAGACCCAGTACTTC.

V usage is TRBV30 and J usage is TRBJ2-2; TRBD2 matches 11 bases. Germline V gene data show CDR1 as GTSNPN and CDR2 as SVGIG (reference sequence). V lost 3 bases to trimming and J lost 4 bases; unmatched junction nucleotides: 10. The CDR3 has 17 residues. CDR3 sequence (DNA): TGTGCCTGGAGCGGTTTAGCGGGAGGGCCGGGCACCGGGGAGCTGTTTTTT. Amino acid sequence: CAWSGLAGGPGTGELFF.

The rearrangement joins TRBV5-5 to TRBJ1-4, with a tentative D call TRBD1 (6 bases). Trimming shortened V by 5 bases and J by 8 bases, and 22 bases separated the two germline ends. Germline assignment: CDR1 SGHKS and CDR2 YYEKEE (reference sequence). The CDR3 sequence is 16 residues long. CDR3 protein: CASRHGTTGWAEKLFF. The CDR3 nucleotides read TGTGCCAGCAGACATGGGACAACCGGGTGGGCAGAAAAACTGTTTTTT.

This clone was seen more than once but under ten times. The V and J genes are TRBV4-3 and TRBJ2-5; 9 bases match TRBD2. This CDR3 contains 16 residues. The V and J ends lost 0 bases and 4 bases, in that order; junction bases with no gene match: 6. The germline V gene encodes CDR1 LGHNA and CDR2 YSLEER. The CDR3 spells CASSQDRLAGRETQYF. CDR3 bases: TGCGCCAGCAGCCAAGATAGGCTAGCGGGAAGAGAGACCCAGTACTTC.

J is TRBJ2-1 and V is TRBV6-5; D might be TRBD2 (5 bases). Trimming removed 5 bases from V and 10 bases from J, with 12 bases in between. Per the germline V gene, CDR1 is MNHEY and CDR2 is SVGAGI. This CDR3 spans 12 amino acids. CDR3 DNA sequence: TGTGCCAGCAGTCGACCATCGGGAGAGCAGTTCTTC. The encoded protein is CASSRPSGEQFF.

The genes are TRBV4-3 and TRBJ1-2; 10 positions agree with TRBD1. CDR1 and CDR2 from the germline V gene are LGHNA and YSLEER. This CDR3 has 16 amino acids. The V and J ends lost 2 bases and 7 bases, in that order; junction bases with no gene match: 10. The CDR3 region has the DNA TGCGCCAGCAGCCAACCAGGGACAGGGGAAACGGGTGGCTACACCTTC. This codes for CASSQPGTGETGGYTF.

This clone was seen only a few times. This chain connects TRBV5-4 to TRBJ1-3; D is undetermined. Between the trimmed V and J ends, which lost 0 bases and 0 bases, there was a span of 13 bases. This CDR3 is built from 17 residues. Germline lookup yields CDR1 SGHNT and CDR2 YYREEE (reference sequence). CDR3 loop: CASSLGAGRSSGNTIYF. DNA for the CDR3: TGTGCCAGCAGCTTGGGTGCTGGACGGAGCTCTGGAAACACCATATATTTT.

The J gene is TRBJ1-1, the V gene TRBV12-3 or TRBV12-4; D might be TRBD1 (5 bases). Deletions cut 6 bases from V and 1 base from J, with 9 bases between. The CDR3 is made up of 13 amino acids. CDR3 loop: CASRRQQNTEAFF. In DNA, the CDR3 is TGTGCCAGCAGGCGACAGCAGAACACTGAAGCTTTCTTT.

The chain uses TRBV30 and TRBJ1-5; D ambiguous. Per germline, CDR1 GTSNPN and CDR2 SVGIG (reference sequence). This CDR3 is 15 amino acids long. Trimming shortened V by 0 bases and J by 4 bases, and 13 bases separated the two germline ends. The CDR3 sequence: CAWSVLPGINQPQHF. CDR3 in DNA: TGTGCCTGGAGTGTACTACCCGGGATTAATCAGCCCCAGCATTTT.